Sequencing of this T cell receptor beta chain was carried out in a study of post-analysis software for immune sequencing data (dated by TCRdb to about 2015). Study-wide context: The recorded disease courses included relapsing-remitting, secondary progressive and progressive-relapsing multiple sclerosis, and some patients had no subtype annotation. The patient repertoires were set against eleven to twelve previously published healthy control repertoires from donors whose ages ranged from 6 to 25 years. A subset of samples was prepared in parallel using single-end sample barcoding, then pooled and co-amplified after Illumina adapter ligation. The study at large found these results: Significantly lower normalized Chao1 diversity was found in multiple sclerosis patients than in controls, suggesting substantial peripheral T-cell clonal expansion. Patients showed significantly higher frequencies than controls for 4 or 5 TRBV segments, among them TRBV5-6, TRBV5-1 and TRBV20-1. The multiple sclerosis patient group was slightly younger than the control group. Direct clustering with F measure showed strong co-clustering of samples prepared in the same batch, prompting a batch-effect correction.

To demonstrate the VDJtools post-analysis software, the study profiled TCR beta repertoires from the peripheral blood of under 15 young patients with multiple sclerosis. The multiple sclerosis patients were children and adolescents between about 6 and 16 years of age. Counted from cysteine to phenylalanine, this CDR3 has 13 amino acids. Only the CDR3 DNA is retained, 39 bases long and in frame from the first base. According to the germline V gene, CDR1 reads MRHNA and CDR2 reads SNTAGT. Relative to germline, V is 4 bases shorter and J is 9 bases shorter, with 13 bases between their ends. Libraries were built with PCR. TCRdb names Illumina HiSeq 2500 as the instrument used. To reduce PCR and sequencing biases, unique molecular identifiers were built into the TCR beta cDNA libraries. Approximately 500,000 cDNA molecules were obtained per 1 to 10 million input T cells, so each molecule approximated one T cell. Patient libraries were prepared and sequenced with the same protocol used for the earlier healthy control dataset. Samples belonging to the same batch were prepared together, multiplexed and sequenced on a shared HiSeq lane. Under the source paper's analysis protocol: MIGEC was used to process the raw barcoded reads, and molecular identifier groups with only a single read were discarded before consensus assembly and CDR3 extraction. VDJtools was used for post-analysis of the clonotype tables, and diversity was normalized by down-sampling every dataset to the size of the smallest sample. To correct batch-related cross-sample contamination, repertoire overlap clustering matched CDR3 amino acid sequences but not nucleotide sequences. In TCRdb, the public reads were trimmed at Q25 with fastp and aligned with MiXCR, with productive beta chains retained. Rows with a matching CDR3 protein are joined into one entry that keeps the most common DNA and genes. The V and J calls come from TCRdb's annotation, not from the publication. This sample has around 190,000 distinct CDR3 sequences in its table, and 29% of those were observed once. The top ten clonotypes cover about 3.4% of the sample.

This clonotype has ten or more counts. It lacks a known antigen. The sample holds no much larger clone one base away, and base qualities are not on file. This TCR was recovered from a girl aged 2-17 years with multiple sclerosis. The chain uses TRBV6-4 and TRBJ2-1; the D gene is perhaps TRBD2, from 6 matching bases. Sequencing input: blood. The bases read TGTGCCAGCAGTGTTAAGGAGGGCGGTGAGCAGTTCTTC. Its amino acids are CASSVKEGGEQFF.